These 8 T cell receptor beta chains originate from one sample sequenced in a study of cytomegalovirus exposure and HLA in healthy donors. The primer mix had 60 Vbeta and 13 Jbeta primers. Sequencing used immunoSEQ multiplex PCR; TCRdb keeps in-frame clones, though not all of them. The table lists under 150,000 clones, around 80% of them singletons. Sequencing was carried out using PBMCs. These TCRs come from a young man in good health and CMV-seronegative.

V is TRBV7-9 and J is TRBJ2-2, with TRBD2 identical over 12 bases. Germline V gene data show CDR1 as SEHNR and CDR2 as FQNEAQ (reference sequence). Trimming removed 6 bases from V and 7 bases from J; junction bases left unmatched: 9. The CDR3 loop spans 16 amino acids. CDR3 residues: CASSSTSGRSGGELFF. The CDR3 nucleotides are TGTGCCAGCAGTTCTACTAGCGGGAGGAGTGGCGGGGAGCTGTTTTTT.

This clone appeared a few times. This chain links TRBV19 with TRBJ2-2; 9 bases fit TRBD1. The germline V gene encodes CDR1 LNHDA and CDR2 SQIVND (reference sequence). This CDR3 is built from 17 residues. J was trimmed by 4 bases and V by 3 bases; bases with no gene match: 9. The CDR3 bases are TGTGCCAGTAGTATTTTTATGGGACAGGGAGTCACCGGGGAGCTGTTTTTT. Amino acid sequence: CASSIFMGQGVTGELFF.

This chain joins TRBV18 and TRBJ1-2; 9 positions match TRBD1. V trimming: 2 bases; J trimming: 5 bases; junction bases outside the gene matches: 6. Per the germline V gene, CDR1 is KGHSH and CDR2 is LQKENI. This CDR3 has 15 amino acids. The CDR3, as DNA: TGTGCCAGCTCACCAGGGACAGGGCAACCTTATGGCTACACCTTC. This codes for CASSPGTGQPYGYTF. The complete variable domain, with remaining parts taken from reference TRBV18 and TRBJ1-2, reads NAGVMQNPRHLVRRRGQEARLRCSPMKGHSHVYWYRQLPEEGLKFMVYLQKENIIDESGMPKERFSAEFPKEGPSILRIQQVVRGDSAAYFCASSPGTGQPYGYTFGSGTRLTVV.

The chain joins TRBV5-6 to TRBJ1-6; possible D gene TRBD1, 6 bases. Per germline, CDR1 SGHDT and CDR2 YYEEEE. V was pared by 6 bases and J by 1 base, with 8 bases between. The length of the CDR3 is 14 residues. This chain's CDR3 is CASTGQSYNSPLHF. The CDR3 DNA is TGTGCCAGCACCGGACAGTCCTATAATTCACCCCTCCACTTT.

The chain recombines TRBV5-4 with TRBJ1-1, with a weak D call TRBD1 (6 bases). The CDR3 runs to 15 residues. Trimming removed 4 bases from V and 0 bases from J, with 13 bases in between. Germline V CDR1 and CDR2: SGHNT, YYREEE (reference sequence). Here the CDR3 reads CASSEGGQMNTEAFF. The CDR3 coding sequence is TGTGCCAGCAGCGAGGGTGGACAGATGAACACTGAAGCTTTCTTT.

The V gene is TRBV4-1, the J gene TRBJ2-2; D possibly corresponds to TRBD1 (7 bases). Trimming stripped 5 bases from V and 0 bases from J, with 16 bases between. The CDR3 runs 17 residues. Germline V gene lookup returns CDR1 MGHRA and CDR2 YSYEKL. The chain's CDR3 is CASSAHGGGANTGELFF. DNA for the CDR3: TGCGCCAGCAGCGCCCATGGAGGGGGCGCGAACACCGGGGAGCTGTTTTTT.

Details on this clone: Its ends do not fully match the called genes, so a read error is possible. The gene calls are TRBV7-9 and TRBJ2-4; TRBD1 might be the D (6 bases). This CDR3 region has 16 residues. Germline CDR1 reads SEHNR; CDR2 reads FQNEAQ (reference sequence). The chain's CDR3 is CTSSRLTGAFLNIQYF. The CDR3 DNA follows: TGTACCAGCAGCCGACTGACAGGCGCATTTCTAAACATTCAGTACTTC.

The chain couples TRBV7-2 to TRBJ1-1, with D perhaps matching TRBD1 (6 bases). This CDR3 is 15 amino acids long. The ends were cut back, 1 base at V and 6 bases at J, with 15 bases in the middle. The germline CDR1 and CDR2 sequences are SGHTA and FQGNSA. CDR3 protein: CASSLVRGVLAEAFF. The CDR3 nucleotides read TGTGCCAGCAGCTTAGTCAGGGGAGTCTTAGCTGAAGCTTTCTTT. Full variable domain (missing parts from reference TRBV7-2 and TRBJ1-1): GAGVSQSPSNKVTEKGKDVELRCDPISGHTALYWYRQSLGQGLEFLIYFQGNSAPDKSGLPSDRFSAERTGGSVSTLTIQRTQQEDSAVYLCASSLVRGVLAEAFFGQGTRLTVV.